Listed below are T cell receptor beta chains from one sample, sequenced in a study of blood T cell repertoires in COVID-19. Libraries were prepared by immunoSEQ multiplex PCR; TCRdb keeps only in-frame clonotypes and omits some of them. This table has 20,000 to 30,000 clones, approximately 75% appearing once. Source material: peripheral blood. These receptors were taken from a woman in her sixties or seventies with COVID-19, enrolled during active disease. CDR3s leave out the opening cysteine and the closing phenylalanine or tryptophan. D genes are given only for firm matches.

D gene	V gene	J gene	CDR3 protein
NA	TRBV12-5	TRBJ1-3	ASGLVPPGDTIY
NA	TRBV3-1/TRBV3-2	TRBJ2-7	ASSQGDTYYEQY
NA	TRBV4-2	TRBJ2-2	ASSQEWLAGSTGELF
NA	TRBV27	TRBJ2-6	ASRLNRGSGANVLT
TRBD1	TRBV19	TRBJ2-1	ASNQRQGFNEQF
NA	TRBV6-2/TRBV6-3	TRBJ2-7	ASSRTADYEQY
NA	TRBV7-9	TRBJ2-1	ASSLGQISYNEQF
TRBD1	TRBV6-4	TRBJ1-1	ASRATGGATEAF
NA	TRBV6-2/TRBV6-3	TRBJ2-4	ASSYSDNQNIQY
TRBD1	TRBV10-3	TRBJ1-2	AISAGTGQGYT
NA	TRBV7-2	TRBJ1-2	ASNHPPAGNYGYT
TRBD2	TRBV5-1	TRBJ2-3	ASSWAGTSMADTQY
TRBD1	TRBV6-2/TRBV6-3	TRBJ1-1	ASSYRRTGGEKGTEAF
NA	TRBV5-1	TRBJ2-1	ASSTKREYNEQF
TRBD1	TRBV18	TRBJ2-5	ASSPLQGARETQY
TRBD1	TRBV18	TRBJ1-1	ASSPTNTGDTEAF
NA	TRBV18	TRBJ1-4	ASSRGLNEKLF
NA	TRBV3-1/TRBV3-2	TRBJ1-2	ASSQTMTGRYGYT
TRBD1	TRBV11-3	TRBJ2-4	ASSLGQGDGKNIQY
TRBD1	TRBV5-1	TRBJ2-7	ASLERQGYYEQY